The table lists the clone carrying this T cell receptor beta chain with a few counts. Its antigen is as yet unknown. Clones were read by immunoSEQ multiplex PCR, and TCRdb kept only the in-frame ones, dropping some. The table includes tens of thousands of clones, 85% detected once. Deletions cut 2 bases from V and 7 bases from J, with 14 bases between. The CDR3 loop spans 14 amino acids. CDR1 is SGHAT and CDR2 is FQNNGV in the germline V gene. This sample is part of a study of lymphopenia after photon versus proton radiotherapy. Broader study findings: Better survival with proton therapy was suggested as possible, not demonstrated. Post-nadir TCR diversity decline inversely tracked overall survival among those who died. After the lymphocyte nadir, photon-treated repertoires showed oligoclonal expansion, especially of CD8+ Temra cells. Under photons, naive T cells and diversity fell while effector/memory populations rose.

V gene TRBV11-2 combines with J gene TRBJ1-1, with D perhaps TRBD1 (5 bases). The TCR sequence derives from a man aged 55 to 69 with pancreatic cancer. The starting material was peripheral blood, obtained from a patient treated with photon-based radiotherapy. CDR3 sequence (DNA): TGTGCCAGCAGCTTATTTCGGGGGTCCCTTGAAGCTTTCTTT. Its translation: CASSLFRGSLEAFF.